A selection of T cell receptor beta chains follows, all from one sample in a study of human T cells and chemical hapten exposure. TCRdb ran MiXCR on the RACE reads and lists one entry per CDR3 protein. Of roughly 100,000 distinct CDR3 sequences in the sample, nearly 10% were seen once. This material consisted of whole blood, taken in connection with sensitization to the hapten diphenylcyclopropenone (DPC). The receptors were sampled from a woman aged 35 to 49 with alopecia areata. Some clones in this sample may be carry-over from other donors' samples. Each CDR3 is given with its conserved first and last residue. A D gene is named only where the DNA matches it firmly. Not all rows give a size; the values are once, few, many and, for expanded clones, a class.

v_gene: TRBV27; abundance: few; j_gene: TRBJ1-1; d_gene: -; CDR3aa: CASSLSTGINTEAFF; CDR3nt: TGTGCCAGCAGTTTATCCACAGGGATCAACACTGAAGCTTTCTTT
v_gene: TRBV6-5; abundance: -; j_gene: TRBJ1-4; d_gene: -; CDR3aa: CASSLTVTNEKLFF; CDR3nt: TGTGCCAGCAGTTTGACAGTGACTAATGAAAAACTGTTTTTT
v_gene: TRBV4-1; abundance: few; j_gene: TRBJ1-2; d_gene: TRBD1; CDR3aa: CASSQSTGDYGYTF; CDR3nt: TGCGCCAGCAGCCAATCAACAGGGGACTATGGCTACACCTTC
v_gene: TRBV4-1; abundance: few; j_gene: TRBJ2-3; d_gene: TRBD2; CDR3aa: CASRELRLAPTDTQYF; CDR3nt: TGCGCCAGCAGGGAATTACGACTAGCTCCCACAGATACGCAGTATTTT
v_gene: TRBV30; abundance: -; j_gene: TRBJ1-2; d_gene: -; CDR3aa: CAWSAAAYGYTF; CDR3nt: TGTGCCTGGAGCGCGGCCGCCTATGGCTACACCTTC
v_gene: TRBV7-2; abundance: -; j_gene: TRBJ1-5; d_gene: TRBD1; CDR3aa: CASSLTGGEGQPQHF; CDR3nt: TGTGCCAGCAGCTTGACAGGGGGCGAAGGTCAGCCCCAGCATTTT
v_gene: TRBV20-1; abundance: many; j_gene: TRBJ2-1; d_gene: TRBD2; CDR3aa: CSARGGYNEQFF; CDR3nt: TGCAGTGCTAGGGGGGGGTACAATGAGCAGTTCTTC
v_gene: TRBV12-3/TRBV12-4; abundance: -; j_gene: TRBJ1-4; d_gene: -; CDR3aa: CASTLGGVRELFF; CDR3nt: TGTGCCAGCACCCTAGGGGGGGTACGGGAACTGTTTTTT
v_gene: TRBV7-6; abundance: -; j_gene: TRBJ1-4; d_gene: TRBD1; CDR3aa: CASSPAGQGGNEKLFF; CDR3nt: TGTGCCAGCAGCCCGGCCGGACAGGGTGGTAATGAAAAACTGTTTTTT
v_gene: TRBV5-1; abundance: -; j_gene: TRBJ1-3; d_gene: TRBD1; CDR3aa: CASSLEPAGGLGNTIYF; CDR3nt: TGCGCCAGCAGCTTGGAGCCGGCAGGGGGTCTAGGAAACACCATATATTTT
v_gene: TRBV25-1; abundance: -; j_gene: TRBJ2-5; d_gene: TRBD1; CDR3aa: CASSPRTGEETQYF; CDR3nt: TGTGCCAGCAGTCCCCGGACAGGGGAAGAGACCCAGTACTTC
v_gene: TRBV7-2; abundance: many; j_gene: TRBJ2-3; d_gene: TRBD2; CDR3aa: CASSFTSGGADTQYF; CDR3nt: TGTGCCAGCAGCTTCACTAGCGGGGGGGCAGATACGCAGTATTTT
v_gene: TRBV29-1; abundance: many; j_gene: TRBJ2-7; d_gene: TRBD1; CDR3aa: CSVGTGVHEQYF; CDR3nt: TGCAGCGTTGGGACAGGGGTTCACGAGCAGTACTTC